These T cell receptor beta chains were read from a single sample in a study of T cell responses to AZD1222 COVID-19 vaccine. Some clones are missing from TCRdb's copy, which holds only in-frame ones; the method was immunoSEQ multiplex PCR. The repertoire holds about 160,000 clones, with 85% to 90% as singletons. The sample was peripheral blood, taken on day 0 of AZD1222 vaccination. The source of these receptors is an adult in good health. CDR3s include the opening cysteine and the closing phenylalanine or tryptophan. The D gene is left open where the match is weak. Part of the rows lack a size; the others show once, few, many or a class for expanded clones.

clone_size	v_call	d_call	j_call	cdr3_nt	cdr3_aa
NA	TRBV7-6	NA	TRBJ2-5	TGTGCCAGCAGCTTAGAGACATCGGCAGGGTGGGCTCGGACCCAGTACTTC	CASSLETSAGWARTQYF
NA	TRBV28	NA	TRBJ2-7	TGTGCCAGCCGTCCACAGGAAGGTTCTATCGAGCAGTACTTC	CASRPQEGSIEQYF
NA	TRBV6-5	TRBD1	TRBJ2-7	TGTGCCAGCAGACCCACGGGACAGGGGGCCTACGAGCAGTACTTC	CASRPTGQGAYEQYF
once	TRBV3-1/TRBV3-2	TRBD1	TRBJ2-2	TGTGCCAGCAGCCAGGACAGGGTCATCGGCGGGGAGCTGTTTTTT	CASSQDRVIGGELFF
once	TRBV6-5	NA	TRBJ2-3	TGTGCCAGCAGTTCCCCCCCTTACTCCCCAGATACGCAGTATTTT	CASSSPPYSPDTQYF
NA	TRBV30	NA	TRBJ2-3	TGTGCCTGGAGGGGTGGGGCGGGGCACACAGATACGCAGTATTTT	CAWRGGAGHTDTQYF
NA	TRBV27	NA	TRBJ1-3	TGTGCCAGCAGCCGGGACTCTGGAAACACCATATATTTT	CASSRDSGNTIYF
once	TRBV11-2	TRBD1	TRBJ1-4	TGTGCCAGCAGCTTGTGGACAGGGTCTAATGAAAAACTGTTTTTT	CASSLWTGSNEKLFF
NA	TRBV7-9	NA	TRBJ1-2	TGTGCCAGCAGCTTTGACTTGGTGGGTCAGGACTATGGCTACACCTTC	CASSFDLVGQDYGYTF
NA	TRBV13	NA	TRBJ2-1	TGTGCCAGCAGCTTACGGAGGGGATACAATGAGCAGTTCTTC	CASSLRRGYNEQFF
NA	TRBV3-1/TRBV3-2	NA	TRBJ1-5	TGTGCCAGCAGCGCCGATCGAAATCAGCCCCAGCATTTT	CASSADRNQPQHF
NA	TRBV5-1	TRBD1	TRBJ1-5	TGCGCCAGCAGCCCGCGGACAGGGGAGCCCACAGGCAATCAGCCCCAGCATTTT	CASSPRTGEPTGNQPQHF
NA	TRBV5-1	NA	TRBJ2-1	TGCGCCAGCAGCTTCCTAACAGGGAACTCCTACAATGAGCAGTTCTTC	CASSFLTGNSYNEQFF
NA	TRBV5-1	NA	TRBJ2-7	TGCGCCAGCAGATCGTCCTACGAGCAGTACTTC	CASRSSYEQYF
NA	TRBV9	TRBD1	TRBJ1-2	TGTGCCAGCAGTGCGGCCGACAGGGCGCAGGGGTCTGGCTACACCTTC	CASSAADRAQGSGYTF
NA	TRBV28	TRBD1	TRBJ2-7	TGTGCCAGTTCGGGACAGAGCTACGAGCAGTACTTC	CASSGQSYEQYF
once	TRBV7-3	TRBD2	TRBJ2-2	TGTGCCAGCAGCTTAACGCGCGGGGGGCGCAGAACCGGGGAGCTGTTTTTT	CASSLTRGGRRTGELFF